The present T cell receptor beta chain was sequenced within a study of chemoradiotherapy in HPV16-positive cancers. This CDR3 region has 13 residues. The germline V gene encodes CDR1 WNHNN and CDR2 SYGVQD (reference sequence). V was cut by 7 bases and J by 8 bases, with 14 bases left in between. Study outcomes and limitations: Candidate HPV-specific clones and E7-related TCR motifs grew in tumor during treatment. In HPV16-positive patients, HPV-responsive T-cell expansion tracked better recurrence-free survival.

Clones were read by immunoSEQ multiplex PCR, and TCRdb kept only the in-frame ones, dropping some. The repertoire consists of tens of thousands of clones, with 90% to 95% occurring once and the leading ten covering 22%. As regards this clone: Its antigen is as yet unknown.

The specimen was blood, collected from a patient who underwent chemoradiotherapy. The clonotype was recovered from a human donor with HPV-associated anogenital cancer. The chain joins TRBV10-1 to TRBJ1-4; D perhaps matches TRBD1 (5 bases). The CDR3, as DNA: TGCGCCAGCATAGGAGGGGTCGGGGAAAAACTGTTTTTT. As protein: CASIGGVGEKLFF.